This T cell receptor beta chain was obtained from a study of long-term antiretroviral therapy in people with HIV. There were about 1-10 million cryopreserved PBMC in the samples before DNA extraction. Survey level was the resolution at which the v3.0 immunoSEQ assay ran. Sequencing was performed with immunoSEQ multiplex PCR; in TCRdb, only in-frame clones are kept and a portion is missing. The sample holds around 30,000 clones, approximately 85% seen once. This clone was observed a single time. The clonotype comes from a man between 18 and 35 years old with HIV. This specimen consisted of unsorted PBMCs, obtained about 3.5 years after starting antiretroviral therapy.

The CDR3 DNA reads as TGTGCCAGCAGCTTCTCAGGAGGCGAGCAGTACTTC. This encodes CASSFSGGEQYF. This chain connects TRBV7-9 to TRBJ2-7; tentative D call: TRBD2 (5 bases). The germline CDR1 and CDR2 sequences are SEHNR and FQNEAQ (reference sequence). Trimming took off 3 bases at V and 6 bases at J, with 9 bases between the two ends. The CDR3 spans 12 residues.